At least ten counts were recorded for the clone carrying this T cell receptor (beta chain). The antigen remains unidentified. TCRdb called the reads again in MiXCR, with one record for every CDR3 protein. The table has around 550,000 distinct CDR3 sequences, less than 30% seen once; the top ten hold roughly an eighth. The sample is drawn from a study of T cell repertoires in cytomegalovirus infection. General study findings and limits: Pooled public TCR beta family frequency picked out CMV carriers with the relevant HLA.

CDR1 and CDR2 (germline): SGHTA, FQGNSA. With 4 bases clipped from V and 1 base from J, the junction kept 8 bases outside the gene matches. This CDR3 is built from 16 residues. Material for sequencing was PBMCs. The receptor's source is a human donor in good health (CMV status not recorded). Some clones in this sample may be carry-over from other donors' samples. The gene calls are TRBV7-2 and TRBJ2-5; 8 bases match TRBD2. The CDR3 nucleotides are TGTGCCAGCAGCTCCCGGCCCACTAGCGGCCAAGAGACCCAGTACTTC. Translated, it gives CASSSRPTSGQETQYF.